Below, 11 T cell receptor beta chains from the same sample are listed, as sequenced in a study of blood T cell repertoires in COVID-19. Profiling relied on immunoSEQ multiplex PCR, and the TCRdb table lists in-frame clones only, not all of them. The sample contains more than 200,000 clones, roughly 80% of which appear only once. The specimen sequenced was peripheral blood. These receptors originate from a woman aged 80 or over with acute or convalescent COVID-19.

The V call is TRBV10-2, the J call TRBJ1-6, with 7 bases aligning to TRBD1. J lost 0 bases, V lost 5 bases, and 7 bases had no gene match. Germline CDR1 reads WSHSY; CDR2 reads SAAADI. The CDR3 totals 17 residues. In DNA, the CDR3 is TGCGCCAGCAGTCAAGGGGGCCGAGGCTCCTATAATTCACCCCTCCACTTT. Its protein product is CASSQGGRGSYNSPLHF.

The sample holds one count of this clone. The chain uses TRBV19 and TRBJ2-2; tentative D call: TRBD2 (5 bases). The CDR3 extends over 13 amino acids. CDR1 is LNHDA, CDR2 SQIVND, per germline (reference sequence). The V and J ends lost 2 bases and 6 bases respectively, with 7 bases between them. CDR3 coding DNA: TGTGCCAGTAGTATACGGGGAGCCGGGGAGCTGTTTTTT. Amino acids: CASSIRGAGELFF.

The CDR3: CSSGTDTQYF. In nucleotides, the CDR3 is TGCAGCTCCGGCACAGATACGCAGTATTTT. V usage is TRBV29-1 and J usage is TRBJ2-3; D unresolved. The CDR3 is 10 residues long. The ends were cut back, 8 bases at V and 1 base at J, with 4 bases in the middle. CDR1 is SQVTM and CDR2 is ANQGSEA in the germline V gene.

This clone was observed a handful of times. The V and J genes are TRBV7-9 and TRBJ2-7; possible D gene TRBD1, 6 bases. With 4 bases removed from V and 10 bases from J, the gap between germline ends came to 11 bases. The CDR3 length is 11 residues. Germline lookup yields CDR1 SEHNR and CDR2 FQNEAQ (reference sequence). The CDR3 reads CASSSLGTQYF. CDR3 nucleotide sequence: TGTGCCAGCAGCTCCCTTGGGACACAGTACTTC.

The gene calls are TRBV12-3 or TRBV12-4 and TRBJ2-3; no clear D. With 4 bases removed from V and 3 bases from J, the gap between germline ends came to 8 bases. CDR3 length equals 13 residues. CDR3 bases: TGTGCCAGCAGTTATTGGGCTACAGATACGCAGTATTTT. It encodes CASSYWATDTQYF.

This clone was counted a single time. The chain has TRBV19 and TRBJ1-5, with 7 nucleotides matching TRBD1. With 4 bases clipped from V and 0 bases from J, the junction kept 9 bases outside the gene matches. Germline CDR1 is LNHDA and CDR2 is SQIVND (reference sequence). CDR3 length: 17 amino acids. CDR3 protein: CASSTPGQLYSNQPQHF. CDR3 DNA sequence: TGTGCCAGTAGTACTCCGGGACAGTTATATAGCAATCAGCCCCAGCATTTT.

The chain recombines TRBV5-4 with TRBJ2-1, with 14 bases matching TRBD2. CDR3 length: 15 amino acids. The junction had 2 bases not matched to a gene; V was cut back by 0 bases and J by 9 bases. CDR1 and CDR2 (germline): SGHNT, YYREEE (reference sequence). The chain's CDR3 is CASSLGLAGGVEQFF. In DNA form, the CDR3 reads TGTGCCAGCAGCTTGGGACTAGCGGGAGGGGTTGAGCAGTTCTTC.

This clone was counted only a few times. The V and J genes are TRBV19 and TRBJ2-7; 8 nucleotides align to TRBD1. This CDR3 comprises 15 residues. The trim removed 6 bases at V and 2 bases at J, leaving 9 bases unmatched. The germline gives CDR1 LNHDA, CDR2 SQIVND (reference sequence). Written as DNA, the CDR3 is TGTGCCAGTAGAGCCGGACAGGGTGCAACCTACGAGCAGTACTTC. Translating gives CASRAGQGATYEQYF.

The chain is built from TRBV6-2 or TRBV6-3 and TRBJ2-1; 9 bases are shared with TRBD2. CDR1 is MNHEY and CDR2 is SVGEGT in the germline V gene. V lost 0 bases, J lost 2 bases, and 2 bases stayed unmatched. The CDR3 sequence is 16 residues long. The CDR3 reads CASSYSGGGAYNEQFF. Written as DNA, the CDR3 is TGTGCCAGCAGTTACTCGGGCGGGGGGGCCTACAATGAGCAGTTCTTC.

V is TRBV7-2 and J is TRBJ1-3; D is ambiguous. CDR1 and CDR2 from the germline V gene are SGHTA and FQGNSA. This CDR3 contains 15 residues. Trimming pared 2 bases from V and 0 bases from J, leaving 8 bases between. The CDR3 reads CASSLSGSSGNTIYF. In DNA, the CDR3 is TGTGCCAGCAGCTTATCGGGTAGCTCTGGAAACACCATATATTTT.

J is TRBJ1-2 and V is TRBV28; D might be TRBD1 (5 bases). This CDR3 region has 14 residues. V was pared by 1 base and J by 4 bases, with 10 bases between. The germline V gene encodes CDR1 MDHEN and CDR2 SYDVKM. CDR3 sequence reads: CASSLSGKLYGYTF. The CDR3 bases are TGTGCCAGCAGTTTATCAGGGAAGCTCTATGGCTACACCTTC.